Listed below are T cell receptor beta chains from one sample, sequenced in a study of T cell repertoires in cytomegalovirus infection. These receptors lack a known antigen. TCRdb processed the reads anew with MiXCR; each CDR3 protein has one entry. The table includes 450,000 to 550,000 distinct CDR3 sequences, approximately 46% detected once. Sequencing used cultured PBMCs, obtained from culture after CMV antigen stimulation. Receptor source: a human donor in good health (CMV status not recorded). Some clones in this sample may be carry-over from other donors' samples. The CDR3 runs from the conserved cysteine through the conserved F or W. The order of the fields is CDR3 protein, CDR3 DNA, V gene, CDR3 length, J gene, D gene, clone size. D genes are given only for firm matches. For some rows the clone size is stated as once, few or many, or as a class when expanded; others skip it.

CDR3 protein: CASSWTAYYGYTF
CDR3 DNA: TGTGCCAGCAGTTGGACAGCGTACTACGGCTACACCTTC
V gene: TRBV12-3/TRBV12-4
CDR3 length: 13
J gene: TRBJ1-2
D gene: NA
clone size: NA

CDR3 protein: CASSDPIPEQPQHF
CDR3 DNA: TGTGCCAGCAGTGACCCTATCCCGGAGCAGCCCCAGCATTTT
V gene: TRBV2
CDR3 length: 14
J gene: TRBJ1-5
D gene: NA
clone size: few

CDR3 protein: CASSSKPQGVETQYF
CDR3 DNA: TGTGCCAGCAGCTCAAAACCCCAAGGGGTAGAGACCCAGTACTTC
V gene: TRBV7-2
CDR3 length: 15
J gene: TRBJ2-5
D gene: NA
clone size: few

CDR3 protein: CAIRAGETQYF
CDR3 DNA: TGTGCCATACGGGCGGGGGAGACCCAGTACTTC
V gene: TRBV7-2
CDR3 length: 11
J gene: TRBJ2-5
D gene: NA
clone size: few

CDR3 protein: CASSPQTGSTNSPLHF
CDR3 DNA: TGTGCCAGCAGCCCACAGACAGGGTCGACGAATTCACCCCTCCACTTT
V gene: TRBV7-2
CDR3 length: 16
J gene: TRBJ1-6
D gene: TRBD1
clone size: NA

CDR3 protein: CASSQEPGPYAEQYF
CDR3 DNA: TGTGCCAGCAGCCAAGAACCGGGGCCCTATGCCGAGCAGTACTTC
V gene: TRBV3-1
CDR3 length: 15
J gene: TRBJ2-7
D gene: NA
clone size: NA

CDR3 protein: CASSLTTGTDGELFF
CDR3 DNA: TGTGCCAGCAGCTTGACGACGGGGACCGACGGGGAGCTGTTTTTT
V gene: TRBV7-9
CDR3 length: 15
J gene: TRBJ2-2
D gene: NA
clone size: NA

CDR3 protein: CASSSESGGADQPQHF
CDR3 DNA: TGTGCCAGCAGCTCCGAATCAGGGGGCGCGGATCAGCCCCAGCATTTT
V gene: TRBV7-8
CDR3 length: 16
J gene: TRBJ1-5
D gene: TRBD1
clone size: NA

CDR3 protein: CASRPRDRKETQYF
CDR3 DNA: TGTGCCAGCAGACCCCGGGACAGAAAAGAGACCCAGTACTTC
V gene: TRBV6-7
CDR3 length: 14
J gene: TRBJ2-5
D gene: TRBD1
clone size: NA

CDR3 protein: CASTPGQVNEKLFF
CDR3 DNA: TGTGCCAGCACTCCGGGGCAGGTTAATGAAAAACTGTTTTTT
V gene: TRBV12-3/TRBV12-4
CDR3 length: 14
J gene: TRBJ1-4
D gene: NA
clone size: few